This TCR beta chain derives from a study of CD8 T cells in Susac syndrome. Roughly 0.45 to 1 ug RNA was reverse transcribed with random hexamers. TCRdb reprocessed the immunoSEQ multiplex PCR reads with MiXCR, giving one entry per CDR3 protein. Here the sample spans over 350,000 distinct CDR3 sequences, 85% to 90% being singletons. From germline, CDR1 is SEHNR and CDR2 FQNEAQ (reference sequence). V was shortened by 5 bases and J by 4 bases, with 15 bases between the two germline ends. This CDR3 contains 14 residues. This clonotype came up a few times. The chain links TRBV7-9 to TRBJ2-7; D may be TRBD1 (6 bases). Input material: CD8+ T cells from PBMCs. This receptor was obtained from a human donor with multiple sclerosis. The CDR3 protein is CASSPPDRLYEQYF. In DNA, the CDR3 is TGTGCCAGCAGCCCGCCGGACAGATTGTACGAGCAGTACTTC. Based on the CDR3 plus reference TRBV7-9 and TRBJ2-7, the full variable domain is DTGVSQNPRHKITKRGQNVTFRCDPISEHNRLYWYRQTLGQGPEFLTYFQNEAQLEKSRLLSDRFSAERPKGSFSTLEIQRTEQGDSAMYLCASSPPDRLYEQYFGPGTRLTVT.